These 22 T cell receptor beta chains came from one sample sequenced in a study of response to subunit inactivated influenza vaccine (dated by TCRdb to the late 2010s). The library was prepared using RT-PCR. Sequenced using an Illumina HiSeq 2500. TCRdb reprocessed the public reads (quality trimming at Q25 with fastp, clone calling with MiXCR) and kept in-frame beta chains. Rows are combined by CDR3 protein, so each entry shows the most common genes and DNA. The sample profile shows about 530,000 distinct CDR3 sequences; 10% to 15% of them were found once. The ten largest make up around 13% of the sample. The intended sense of this specimen's time point label: 45 days after influenza vaccine administration. Specimen: PBMCs from blood, collected 45 days after vaccination. Receptor source: a man between 50 and 59 years old who received an inactivated influenza vaccine. Donor details come from another sample of the same person, matched by shared clones.

This clonotype occurred a few times. The gene calls are TRBV4-2 and TRBJ2-3; 11 bases match TRBD2. J was trimmed by 1 base and V by 0 bases; bases with no gene match: 9. The CDR3 has 19 residues. Germline CDR1 and CDR2: LGHNA and YNFKEQ. CDR3 residues: CASSQDPPKLAGGTDTQYF. CDR3 coding DNA: TGTGCCAGCAGCCAAGACCCCCCTAAACTAGCGGGGGGCACAGATACGCAGTATTTT.

This clonotype has only a few counts. This chain uses TRBV5-5 with TRBJ2-1, with D unclear. V gave up 1 base and J gave up 8 bases, with 7 bases separating them. Germline-derived CDR1 and CDR2 are SGHKS and YYEKEE (reference sequence). The CDR3 is 12 amino acids. The CDR3: CASSLRIDEQFF. CDR3 bases: TGTGCCAGCAGCTTGCGGATCGATGAGCAGTTCTTC.

This clonotype was counted ten times or more. This chain joins TRBV20-1 and TRBJ2-7; D is possibly TRBD1 (5 bases). Trimming left V 3 bases short and J 7 bases short, with 13 bases between. The CDR3 sequence is 12 residues long. Per the germline V gene, CDR1 is DFQATT and CDR2 is SNEGSKA (reference sequence). This CDR3 is CSARVKGLEQYF. The CDR3 coding sequence is TGCAGTGCTAGGGTCAAGGGGCTAGAGCAGTACTTC.

This clonotype was seen ten or more times. This chain uses TRBV4-3 with TRBJ2-1, with D unresolved. The germline gives CDR1 LGHNA, CDR2 YSLEER. Trimming removed 0 bases at V and 5 bases at J, with 14 bases between. There are 16 residues in the CDR3. The CDR3 reads CASSQDVLGLNNEQFF. In DNA, the CDR3 is TGCGCCAGCAGCCAAGATGTGTTGGGCCTAAACAATGAGCAGTTCTTC.

This clonotype was counted between two and nine times. This chain joins TRBV20-1 and TRBJ1-6; no clear D gene. The CDR3 spans 18 residues. Germline assignment: CDR1 DFQATT and CDR2 SNEGSKA (reference sequence). Trimming shortened V by 0 bases and J by 0 bases, and 15 bases separated the two germline ends. CDR3 in amino acids: CSARDPSEESSYNSPLHF. Here the CDR3 DNA reads TGCAGTGCTAGAGATCCCTCCGAGGAGAGCTCCTATAATTCACCCCTCCACTTT.

This clonotype was counted only a few times. This chain joins TRBV12-3 or TRBV12-4 and TRBJ1-2; D gene unclear. The CDR3 is made up of 13 amino acids. Trimming removed 3 bases from V and 5 bases from J, with 10 bases in between. CDR3 DNA: TGTGCCAGCAGTTTGGACGGGAAGTATGGCTACACCTTC. Residues: CASSLDGKYGYTF.

This clonotype was seen a handful of times. This chain uses TRBV12-2 with TRBJ1-6. TRBV12-2 is a listed pseudogene. This CDR3 has 17 residues. The CDR3 loop reads CASRFNAAEGNNSPLHF. For the CDR3, the DNA is TGTGCAAGTCGCTTTAATGCCGCGGAGGGCAATAATTCACCCCTCCACTTT.

This clonotype was counted only a few times. This chain links TRBV13 with TRBJ2-7; D possibly corresponds to TRBD1 (6 bases). V was cut by 5 bases and J by 6 bases, with 14 bases left in between. This CDR3 is 13 amino acids long. The V gene's germline CDR1 is PRHDT and CDR2 FYEKMQ (reference sequence). This CDR3 reads CASSIRDKGEQYF. The CDR3 DNA is TGTGCCAGCAGCATCCGGGACAAAGGCGAGCAGTACTTC. Full variable domain (rest looked up from reference TRBV13 and TRBJ2-7): AAGVIQSPRHLIKEKRETATLKCYPIPRHDTVYWYQQGPGQDPQFLISFYEKMQSDKGSIPDRFSAQQFSDYHSELNMSSLELGDSALYFCASSIRDKGEQYFGPGTRLTVT.

V gene TRBV13 combines with J gene TRBJ2-2; D is ambiguous. This CDR3 spans 11 amino acids. Per germline, CDR1 PRHDT and CDR2 FYEKMQ (reference sequence). V was clipped by 9 bases and J by 3 bases, with 5 bases between them. The CDR3 bases are TGTGCCAGTAGGGACACCGGGGAGCTGTTTTTT. Amino acids: CASRDTGELFF. The complete variable domain, with remaining parts taken from reference TRBV13 and TRBJ2-2, reads AAGVIQSPRHLIKEKRETATLKCYPIPRHDTVYWYQQGPGQDPQFLISFYEKMQSDKGSIPDRFSAQQFSDYHSELNMSSLELGDSALYFCASRDTGELFFGEGSRLTVL.

V is TRBV15 and J is TRBJ1-2; D perhaps matches TRBD1 (6 bases). CDR3 length equals 14 residues. Trimming removed 4 bases from V and 6 bases from J, with 15 bases in between. Germline lookup yields CDR1 LNHNV and CDR2 YYDKDF (reference sequence). As DNA, the CDR3 is TGTGCCACCAGCAAGGAACAGGGCGTGGATGGCTACACCTTC. This translates into CATSKEQGVDGYTF.

V gene TRBV7-3 combines with J gene TRBJ1-1; D ambiguous. The CDR3 spans 14 residues. Trimming removed 0 bases from V and 3 bases from J, with 8 bases in between. The germline V gene has CDR1 SGHTA and CDR2 FQGTGA. The DNA of the CDR3 is TGTGCCAGCAGCTTAACTCGAGACCACACTGAAGCTTTCTTT. This codes for CASSLTRDHTEAFF. Drawing the rest from reference TRBV7-3 and TRBJ1-1, the complete variable domain is GAGVSQTPSNKVTEKGKYVELRCDPISGHTALYWYRQSLGQGPEFLIYFQGTGAADDSGLPNDRFFAVRPEGSVSTLKIQRTERGDSAVYLCASSLTRDHTEAFFGQGTRLTVV.

This clonotype has just a few counts. V and J are TRBV27 and TRBJ2-1, with 8 bases lining up with TRBD2. Germline-derived CDR1 and CDR2 are MNHEY and SMNVEV (reference sequence). V gave up 8 bases and J gave up 2 bases; unmatched junction bases: 8. The CDR3 is 15 amino acids. The CDR3 nucleotides read TGTGCCAGCGCCGAAGGTAGCGGGGCCTACAATGAGCAGTTCTTC. Translation gives CASAEGSGAYNEQFF.

The table lists this clonotype with many counts. The chain combines TRBV29-1 with TRBJ2-2; TRBD2 is a possible D gene (6 bases). The CDR3 runs 16 residues. The V gene lost 2 bases and the J gene lost 0 bases, with 13 bases spanning the gap. Germline values: CDR1 SQVTM, CDR2 ANQGSEA. The CDR3 nucleotides read TGCAGCGTTGAATTAAAGAGACTAGCGAACACCGGGGAGCTGTTTTTT. Translating it yields CSVELKRLANTGELFF.

This clonotype was detected only a few times. This chain connects TRBV10-3 to TRBJ2-7, with TRBD1 matching 11 bases. The CDR3 runs 15 residues. V shed 4 bases, J shed 7 bases, and the junction held 9 bases outside the gene matches. Germline lookup yields CDR1 ENHRY and CDR2 SYGVKD. This chain's CDR3 is CAISAFGQGAGEQYF. The DNA for the CDR3 is TGTGCCATCAGTGCCTTTGGACAGGGGGCGGGAGAGCAGTACTTC.

This clonotype has just a few counts. J is TRBJ2-1 and V is TRBV20-1; D possibly uses TRBD1 or TRBD2 (5 bases each). The germline V gene encodes CDR1 DFQATT and CDR2 SNEGSKA (reference sequence). Trimming removed 5 bases from V and 7 bases from J, with 12 bases in between. The CDR3 totals 12 residues. The CDR3 protein is CSAVSWGNEQFF. CDR3 coding DNA: TGCAGTGCTGTCTCATGGGGGAATGAGCAGTTCTTC.

The gene calls are TRBV27 and TRBJ2-3; TRBD1 aligns across 11 bases. CDR3 length: 17 residues. The germline V gene has CDR1 MNHEY and CDR2 SMNVEV (reference sequence). V lost 4 bases and J lost 4; bases outside the gene matches: 10. CDR3 loop: CASSYLAGTGGADTQYF. DNA of the CDR3: TGTGCCAGCAGTTATCTCGCCGGGACAGGGGGTGCAGATACGCAGTATTTT.

The chain is built from TRBV7-2 and TRBJ2-7; D might be TRBD1 (5 bases). Germline V gives CDR1 SGHTA, CDR2 FQGNSA. Trimming removed 5 bases at V and 5 bases at J, with 19 bases between. The CDR3 covers 15 residues. The CDR3 sequence: CASSLGPSLGNEQYF. The CDR3 DNA reads as TGTGCCAGCAGCCTGGGGCCTTCATTAGGGAACGAGCAGTACTTC.

The chain couples TRBV9 to TRBJ2-3, with D possibly being TRBD1 (7 bases). The ends were cut back, 4 bases at V and 8 bases at J, with 23 bases in the middle. Germline lookup yields CDR1 SGDLS and CDR2 YYNGEE. The CDR3 has 16 amino acids. The CDR3 bases are TGTGCCAGCAGCCAACGGACAGGAGGCTTCGGGAGTACGCAGTATTTT. Translated: CASSQRTGGFGSTQYF.

This clonotype appeared a few times. CDR3 loop: CASSVATSYNEQFF. For the CDR3, the DNA is TGTGCCAGCAGCGTAGCTACTTCCTACAATGAGCAGTTCTTC. The chain joins TRBV9 to TRBJ2-1; D is undetermined. Germline assignment: CDR1 SGDLS and CDR2 YYNGEE. This CDR3 has 14 residues. V was trimmed by 0 bases and J by 1 base, leaving 5 bases between them.

This clonotype showed up many times. The genes are TRBV12-3 or TRBV12-4 and TRBJ2-3; TRBD2 matches at 11 bases. Germline trimming cut 3 bases from V and 8 bases from J; bases unmatched to any gene: 7. The CDR3 spans 15 residues. CDR3 amino acids: CASSFVAGGPVTQYF. CDR3 bases: TGTGCCAGCAGTTTCGTAGCGGGAGGGCCGGTTACGCAGTATTTT.

This clonotype was counted only a few times. V gene TRBV15 combines with J gene TRBJ2-2; D is uncertain. The germline gives CDR1 LNHNV, CDR2 YYDKDF (reference sequence). Trimming cost V 1 base and J 1 base, with 1 base left between them. This CDR3 spans 13 amino acids. The CDR3 here is CATSRVNTGELFF. Here the CDR3 DNA reads TGTGCCACCAGCAGAGTGAACACCGGGGAGCTGTTTTTT.

This clonotype showed up just a few times. The genes are TRBV7-9 and TRBJ2-1, with D unclear. Germline loops: CDR1 SEHNR, CDR2 FQNEAQ (reference sequence). CDR3 length: 14 residues. V lost 5 bases and J 6 bases, leaving 14 bases between the germline ends. Written as DNA, the CDR3 is TGTGCCAGCAGCCATCAAGGCCGGTCCAATGAGCAGTTCTTC. This codes for CASSHQGRSNEQFF.